This T cell receptor beta chain was recorded in a study of CD8+ T cells in alopecia areata. Germline loops: CDR1 SGHRS, CDR2 YFSETQ. V was clipped by 4 bases and J by 2 bases; unmatched bases: 0. The CDR3 totals 15 residues. cDNA prepared by RNA extraction and subsequent reverse transcription served as the template for sequencing. Data came from immunoSEQ multiplex PCR; TCRdb stores just in-frame clones and leaves some out. Of some 200,000 clones listed, around three fifths were seen once; the top ten hold roughly 5%. The chain employs TRBV5-1 and TRBJ2-5; 15 positions match TRBD2. This receptor was taken from a human donor in good health. The material sequenced was CD8+ T cells sorted from blood. Here the CDR3 DNA reads TGCGCCAGCAGCGGACTAGCGGGGGGGCAAGAGACCCAGTACTTC. Amino acids: CASSGLAGGQETQYF.